This is a list of T cell receptor beta chains from one sample in a study of T cells in Graves' hyperthyroidism and ophthalmopathy. Each CDR3 protein is one row after TCRdb ran MiXCR on the multiplex PCR reads. This table holds about 560,000 distinct CDR3 sequences, 16% found once. The sequenced sample was blood. The receptors stem from a woman under 30 with Graves' hyperthyroidism. The CDR3 runs from the conserved cysteine through the conserved F or W. Each record gives: J gene, clone size, V gene, D gene, CDR3 protein, CDR3 DNA. D genes are given only for firm matches. Not every row has a clone size; where given, it reads once, few, many or a size class.

TRBJ2-5	NA	TRBV27	TRBD2	CASSLDGRAWKTQYF	TGTGCCAGCAGTTTAGACGGGAGGGCCTGGAAGACCCAGTACTTC
TRBJ2-3	many	TRBV7-2	NA	CASSIPSTDTQYF	TGTGCCAGCAGCATTCCTAGCACAGATACGCAGTATTTT
TRBJ2-1	few	TRBV19	NA	CASSPQSRNEQFF	TGTGCCAGTAGTCCCCAGAGCCGCAATGAGCAGTTCTTC
TRBJ2-6	NA	TRBV10-3	TRBD1	CAIRTGAGANVLTF	TGTGCCATCAGGACAGGGGCTGGGGCCAACGTCCTGACTTTC
TRBJ1-1	NA	TRBV3-1	NA	CASTELRGTEAFF	TGTGCCAGCACCGAACTCAGGGGCACTGAAGCTTTCTTT
TRBJ1-2	many	TRBV20-1	NA	CSALIKGFYGYTF	TGCAGTGCCCTTATTAAGGGCTTCTATGGCTACACCTTC
TRBJ1-5	few	TRBV27	NA	CASGRFNQPQHF	TGTGCCAGCGGACGGTTCAATCAGCCCCAGCATTTT
TRBJ2-7	few	TRBV27	NA	CASGLYEQYF	TGTGCCAGCGGACTCTACGAGCAGTACTTC
TRBJ2-1	many	TRBV11-2	NA	CASSLEGAGYNEQFF	TGTGCCAGCAGCTTAGAGGGGGCTGGTTACAATGAGCAGTTCTTC
TRBJ2-1	few	TRBV27	NA	CASSLSVRGDNEQFF	TGTGCCAGCAGTTTATCGGTGAGGGGAGACAATGAGCAGTTCTTC
TRBJ1-2	few	TRBV2	NA	CASSGQQGGYTF	TGTGCCAGCAGTGGGCAACAGGGAGGCTACACCTTC
TRBJ2-1	few	TRBV10-3	TRBD1	CAHQGAEERNEQFF	TGTGCCCACCAGGGGGCTGAGGAGAGGAATGAGCAGTTCTTC
TRBJ1-2	many	TRBV9	TRBD1	CASSVVPTGQGHGYTF	TGTGCCAGCAGCGTAGTTCCTACGGGACAGGGTCATGGCTACACCTTC
TRBJ1-2	few	TRBV11-2	NA	CASSLELGTGYTF	TGTGCCAGCAGCTTAGAGTTGGGGACTGGCTACACCTTC
TRBJ1-5	many	TRBV7-2	TRBD1	CASSPRTGENQPQHF	TGTGCCAGCAGCCCTAGGACAGGGGAAAATCAGCCCCAGCATTTT
TRBJ2-1	few	TRBV6-1	NA	CASSGNGYNEQFF	TGTGCCAGCAGCGGGAATGGCTACAATGAGCAGTTCTTC
TRBJ1-3	many	TRBV3-1	TRBD1	CASRGTAFSGNTIYF	TGTGCCAGCAGGGGGACAGCCTTCTCTGGAAACACCATATATTTT
TRBJ2-6	few	TRBV7-2	NA	CASSSLRGTGANVLTF	TGTGCCAGCAGCTCCCTCCGGGGGACCGGGGCCAACGTCCTGACTTTC
TRBJ2-1	many	TRBV7-9	TRBD2	CASSWSGDNEQFF	TGTGCCAGCAGCTGGAGCGGGGACAATGAGCAGTTCTTC
TRBJ2-1	many	TRBV13	NA	CASSDNWEQFF	TGTGCCAGCAGCGATAACTGGGAGCAGTTCTTC
TRBJ1-1	few	TRBV18	NA	CASSPFEGGDTEAFF	TGTGCCAGCTCCCCCTTTGAGGGGGGCGACACTGAAGCTTTCTTT
TRBJ2-5	NA	TRBV3-1	TRBD2	CASSQDSTSGSRETQYF	TGTGCCAGCAGCCAAGATAGTACTAGCGGGAGCCGGGAGACCCAGTACTTC
TRBJ2-1	NA	TRBV20-1	NA	CSARTSAILNEQFF	TGCAGTGCTAGGACTAGTGCAATTCTTAATGAGCAGTTCTTC
TRBJ1-4	many	TRBV7-8	TRBD1	CASSFRQGAREKLFF	TGTGCCAGCAGCTTTAGACAGGGGGCTCGAGAAAAACTGTTTTTT
TRBJ1-2	many	TRBV12-3/TRBV12-4	NA	CASSLGSHNYGYTF	TGTGCCAGCAGTTTGGGCAGCCATAACTATGGCTACACCTTC
TRBJ2-1	many	TRBV30	TRBD2	CAWSGGTSGYDNEQFF	TGTGCCTGGAGTGGCGGGACTAGCGGGTATGACAATGAGCAGTTCTTC
TRBJ1-1	many	TRBV11-3	TRBD1	CASSTGQGTSGTEAFF	TGTGCCAGCAGCACTGGACAGGGGACGTCAGGCACTGAAGCTTTCTTT
TRBJ2-3	few	TRBV5-4	NA	CASSSAGTDTQYF	TGTGCCAGCAGCTCGGCAGGTACAGATACGCAGTATTTT
TRBJ2-2	few	TRBV29-1	NA	CSVDGQGSTGELFF	TGCAGCGTTGACGGTCAGGGAAGTACCGGGGAGCTGTTTTTT
TRBJ2-5	NA	TRBV20-1	NA	CSARDRPGGETQYF	TGCAGTGCTAGGGACCGACCCGGGGGAGAGACCCAGTACTTC
TRBJ2-1	few	TRBV20-1	TRBD2	CSAIGTSGYSEQFF	TGCAGTGCTATCGGGACTAGCGGCTACAGTGAGCAGTTCTTC
TRBJ2-5	few	TRBV12-3/TRBV12-4	NA	CASSLLSAPKTQYF	TGTGCCAGCAGTTTATTATCAGCTCCGAAGACCCAGTACTTC
TRBJ1-4	NA	TRBV7-8	NA	CASSLAVSFQGKLFF	TGTGCCAGCAGCTTAGCTGTCAGCTTCCAGGGAAAACTGTTTTTT
TRBJ2-1	many	TRBV11-2	TRBD2	CASRLAGRRSYNEQFF	TGTGCCAGCAGACTAGCGGGGCGCCGATCCTACAATGAGCAGTTCTTC
TRBJ1-5	few	TRBV2	NA	CASRYTTVNSNQPQHF	TGTGCCAGCAGATACACGACGGTTAATAGCAATCAGCCCCAGCATTTT
TRBJ1-5	few	TRBV28	NA	CASSLGQGIHSNQPQHF	TGTGCCAGCAGTTTGGGGCAGGGCATTCATAGCAATCAGCCCCAGCATTTT
TRBJ1-5	many	TRBV14	NA	CASSSGVRPQHF	TGTGCCAGCAGCTCAGGGGTCCGGCCCCAGCATTTT
TRBJ2-5	many	TRBV12-3/TRBV12-4	TRBD2	CASSFGGGADETQYF	TGTGCCAGCAGTTTTGGCGGGGGGGCGGATGAGACCCAGTACTTC
TRBJ2-3	NA	TRBV20-1	TRBD2	CSPLASGAPTDTQYF	TGCAGTCCCTTGGCTAGCGGAGCCCCCACAGATACGCAGTATTTT
TRBJ2-1	few	TRBV6-4	NA	CASSKKEWDEQFF	TGTGCCAGCAGTAAGAAGGAATGGGATGAGCAGTTCTTC
TRBJ2-7	NA	TRBV7-9	NA	CASSARDVTYEQYF	TGTGCCAGCAGCGCCCGGGACGTTACCTACGAGCAGTACTTC
TRBJ2-7	once	TRBV19	NA	CASSPLEGGCPYEQYF	TGTGCCAGTAGTCCCCTTGAGGGAGGTTGCCCCTACGAGCAGTACTTC
TRBJ1-1	many	TRBV29-1	TRBD1	CSVGAAGGLSTEAFF	TGCAGCGTCGGGGCGGCAGGGGGGTTGAGCACTGAAGCTTTCTTT
TRBJ2-7	few	TRBV5-1	NA	CASSLGPEYEQYF	TGCGCCAGCAGCTTGGGTCCGGAGTACGAGCAGTACTTC
TRBJ2-7	many	TRBV7-9	NA	CASSLAGTYPDDEQYF	TGTGCCAGCAGCTTAGCAGGGACGTACCCGGACGACGAGCAGTACTTC
TRBJ1-1	NA	TRBV12-3/TRBV12-4	NA	CASTFLSGSEAFF	TGTGCCAGCACCTTCCTTTCAGGTTCTGAAGCTTTCTTT